Following are 10 T cell receptor beta chains from one sample sequenced in a study of immune cell composition in non-small cell lung cancer. Profiled with immunoSEQ multiplex PCR; TCRdb holds only in-frame clones, not every one. Here the sample spans roughly 1,400 clones, about four fifths being singletons. The sequenced sample consisted of lung tumor tissue. All receptors come from a human donor with non-small cell lung cancer.

This clone was seen just once. The chain carries TRBV5-1 and TRBJ1-3, with a weak D call TRBD1 (5 bases). Germline CDR1 SGHRS, CDR2 YFSETQ. The CDR3 contains 15 residues. V was shortened by 0 bases and J by 8 bases, with 15 bases between the two germline ends. The CDR3 region is CASSLATVSVDTIYF. The CDR3 DNA reads TGCGCCAGCAGCTTGGCGACAGTCTCCGTAGACACCATATATTTT.

The gene calls are TRBV2 and TRBJ1-5; maybe TRBD1 (5 bases). Germline V gives CDR1 SNHLY, CDR2 FYNNEI. This CDR3 comprises 14 residues. V lost 11 bases and J lost 5, with 19 bases in between. CDR3 sequence: CAWGGFNRDQPQHF. CDR3 sequence (DNA): TGTGCCTGGGGGGGATTCAATCGGGATCAGCCCCAGCATTTT.

The chain has TRBV5-4 and TRBJ1-6; 9 bases align to TRBD1. CDR3 length: 15 residues. The germline CDR1 and CDR2 sequences are SGHNT and YYREEE (reference sequence). V shed 4 bases, J shed 7 bases, and the junction held 6 bases outside the gene matches. CDR3 loop: CASSQTGGRNSPLHF. The CDR3 DNA sequence: TGTGCCAGCAGCCAGACAGGGGGAAGGAATTCACCCCTCCACTTT. Filled out from reference TRBV5-4 and TRBJ1-6, the complete variable domain reads ETGVTQSPTHLIKTRGQQVTLRCSSQSGHNTVSWYQQALGQGPQFIFQYYREEENGRGNFPPRFSGLQFPNYSSELNVNALELDDSALYLCASSQTGGRNSPLHFGNGTRLTVT.

The V and J genes are TRBV19 and TRBJ2-7, with 12 positions matching TRBD2. The CDR3 has 15 amino acids. Trimming cost V 1 base and J 2 bases; bases outside gene matches: 0. CDR1 is LNHDA and CDR2 is SQIVND in the germline V gene (reference sequence). Here the CDR3 reads CASSIGTSGAYEQYF. The CDR3 DNA is TGTGCCAGTAGTATAGGGACTAGCGGGGCCTACGAGCAGTACTTC.

V is TRBV28 and J is TRBJ1-1; 9 bases agree with TRBD1. After removal of 6 bases from V and 6 bases from J, the junction contained 8 bases not matched to a gene. The CDR3 has 14 amino acids. Germline CDR1 reads MDHEN; CDR2 reads SYDVKM. This chain's CDR3 is CASSRTGVTSEAFF. The DNA of the CDR3 is TGTGCCAGCAGCAGGACAGGGGTCACGTCTGAAGCTTTCTTT.

The rearrangement joins TRBV7-3 to TRBJ2-2; 9 bases align to TRBD2. In germline, CDR1 is SGHTA, CDR2 FQGTGA. This CDR3 has 15 residues. J lost 5 bases, V lost 7 bases, and 8 bases had no gene match. The CDR3 spells CASKTQAGGTGELFF. The DNA of the CDR3 is TGTGCCAGCAAAACCCAAGCGGGGGGAACCGGGGAGCTGTTTTTT.

This rearrangement joins TRBV5-1 to TRBJ2-3; 7 bases agree with TRBD2. Trimming at V came to 5 bases and at J to 1 base, leaving 10 bases not matched to a gene. Germline V lookup: CDR1 SGHRS, CDR2 YFSETQ. There are 16 residues in the CDR3. This chain's CDR3 is CASSYDLAGGTDTQYF. The CDR3 DNA is TGCGCCAGCAGTTACGACTTGGCGGGGGGCACAGATACGCAGTATTTT.

This chain joins TRBV2 and TRBJ1-5, with D possibly being TRBD1 (6 bases). The CDR3 has 14 residues. The ends were cut back, 2 bases at V and 6 bases at J, with 11 bases in the middle. Germline V CDR1 and CDR2: SNHLY, FYNNEI. The CDR3: CASSEQRGPQPQHF. The CDR3 DNA reads as TGTGCCAGCAGTGAACAGCGGGGGCCTCAGCCCCAGCATTTT.

This clone was picked up one time. Here the CDR3 reads CASTRPGGGTGELFF. The CDR3 DNA is TGTGCCAGCACCCGTCCCGGGGGGGGGACCGGGGAGCTGTTTTTT. This chain connects TRBV7-8 to TRBJ2-2; 8 bases are a match to TRBD2. There are 15 residues in the CDR3. Per germline, CDR1 SGHVS and CDR2 FQNEAQ. V lost 7 bases and J lost 5; bases outside the gene matches: 9.

The chain carries TRBV5-4 and TRBJ2-7, with 9 bases identical to TRBD1. CDR1 SGHNT and CDR2 YYREEE come from the germline V gene (reference sequence). The length of the CDR3 is 14 residues. Losses at the gene ends were 2 bases for V and 3 bases for J; bases not matched to a gene: 3. The CDR3 coding sequence is TGTGCCAGCAGCTTTCGGGGACAGGGCTACGAGCAGTACTTC. Protein product: CASSFRGQGYEQYF.